The rows below give T cell receptor beta chains drawn from one sample of a study of long-term antiretroviral therapy in people with HIV. Assay: immunoSEQ multiplex PCR; the TCRdb copy retains only in-frame clones and omits some. The sample holds 30,000 or so clones, approximately 90% seen once. The material sequenced was unsorted PBMCs, taken more than 5 years after starting antiretroviral therapy. These receptors all stem from a woman aged 40 to 50 with HIV. Both conserved end residues are part of each CDR3. D genes are given only for firm matches. Only some rows state a clone size, as once, few, many or a class for expanded clones.

v_call	j_call	d_call	clone_size	cdr3_nt	cdr3_aa
TRBV2	TRBJ2-1	NA	NA	TGTGCCAGCAGCCCCCGCCCGAGGAATGAGCAGTTCTTC	CASSPRPRNEQFF
TRBV7-8	TRBJ1-2	NA	NA	TGTGCCAGCAGCCTCAGACAGGACCACACTAACTATGGCTACACCTTC	CASSLRQDHTNYGYTF
TRBV10-3	TRBJ2-1	TRBD2	NA	TGTGCCATCAGTGAGTCATTACTAGCGGGAGGGCCTGAGGATGAGCAGTTCTTC	CAISESLLAGGPEDEQFF
TRBV30	TRBJ2-7	NA	NA	TGTGCCTGGAGCCCACTAAACGAGCAGTACTTC	CAWSPLNEQYF
TRBV10-1	TRBJ2-3	TRBD1	NA	TGCGCCAGCAGTCACCCTCAGGGGGCTGGAGATACGCAGTATTTT	CASSHPQGAGDTQYF
TRBV7-8	TRBJ2-3	NA	NA	TGTGCCAGCAGCTTTAATACCGTAGATACGCAGTATTTT	CASSFNTVDTQYF
TRBV10-3	TRBJ2-1	TRBD2	NA	TGTGCCATCAGTGAGACTAGCGCCGACAATGAGCAGTTCTTC	CAISETSADNEQFF
TRBV6-6	TRBJ1-6	NA	NA	TGTGCCAGCAGTTACATGGGGTCCTCCTATAATTCACCCCTCCACTTT	CASSYMGSSYNSPLHF
TRBV5-6	TRBJ1-3	NA	NA	TGTGCCAGCAGTCCTGAGTATGATGGAAACACCATATATTTT	CASSPEYDGNTIYF
TRBV5-5	TRBJ2-3	NA	NA	TGTGCCAGCAGCTTGGGGTGGGCTACAGATACGCAGTATTTT	CASSLGWATDTQYF
TRBV15	TRBJ1-1	NA	once	TGTGCCACCAGCAGAGATTTAGGGCAACCTGAAGCTTTCTTT	CATSRDLGQPEAFF
TRBV5-1	TRBJ2-6	NA	NA	TGCGCCAGCAGCTTGGAGGGTCCTGGGGCCAACGTCCTGACTTTC	CASSLEGPGANVLTF
TRBV4-3	TRBJ1-6	NA	once	TGCGCCAGCAGCCAAGAAGCCAAGGGGACGTATAATTCACCCCTCCACTTT	CASSQEAKGTYNSPLHF
TRBV29-1	TRBJ2-7	TRBD1	NA	TGCAGCGTTGAAGGGCAGGGACAGAGTTTCTACGAGCAGTACTTC	CSVEGQGQSFYEQYF
TRBV19	TRBJ2-2	TRBD1	NA	TGTGCCAGTAATAAGGGGGACAGGGGGCCCGGGGAGCTGTTTTTT	CASNKGDRGPGELFF